This entry is about one T cell receptor (beta chain). Its antigen is unknown. The culture ran for about eleven days before CD4+ T cells were isolated. Vaccinees lacked prior SARS-CoV-2 infection and tested negative for nucleocapsid antibodies. Clones were read by immunoSEQ multiplex PCR, and TCRdb kept only the in-frame ones, dropping some. Among fewer than 35,000 clones listed, about 62% were seen once. The sample belongs to a study of vaccination effects on CD4 cells after COVID-19. Study overall: Participants were vaccinated with two doses of either the BNT162b2 or mRNA-1273 vaccine. A density of roughly 2 million PBMC per well was used; these cells were cultured with roughly 10 IU/ml IL-2 and 10 ug/ml peptides.

The study's findings and limits: Clones arising from infection and from vaccination showed marked clonal contraction late after vaccination.

This clonotype was obtained from a human donor who received a COVID-19 vaccine. The sample was CD4+ T cells from PBMCs cultured without peptide, taken before COVID-19 vaccination.

The DNA of the CDR3 is TGCGCCAGCAGCTTGGGACTCTCGGAGACCCAGTACTTC. Translation: CASSLGLSETQYF. This rearrangement joins TRBV5-1 to TRBJ2-5, with D unresolved. The germline V and J ends were trimmed by 0 bases and 5 bases, with 8 bases remaining between them. The CDR3 has 13 residues. CDR1 and CDR2 from the germline V gene are SGHRS and YFSETQ.